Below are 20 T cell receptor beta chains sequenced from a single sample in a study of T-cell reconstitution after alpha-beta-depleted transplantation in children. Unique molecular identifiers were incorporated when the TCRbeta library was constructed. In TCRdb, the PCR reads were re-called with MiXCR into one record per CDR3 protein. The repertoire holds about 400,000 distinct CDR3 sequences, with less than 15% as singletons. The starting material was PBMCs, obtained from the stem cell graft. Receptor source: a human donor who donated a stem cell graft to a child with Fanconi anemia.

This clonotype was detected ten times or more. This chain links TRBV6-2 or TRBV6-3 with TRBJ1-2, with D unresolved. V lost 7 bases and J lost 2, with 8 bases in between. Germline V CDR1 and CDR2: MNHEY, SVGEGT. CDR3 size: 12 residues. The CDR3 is CASKPRNYGYTF. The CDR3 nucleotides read TGTGCCAGCAAACCGAGAAACTATGGCTACACCTTC.

The CDR3 region is CASGPGTEAFF. The CDR3, as DNA: TGTGCTAGTGGACCAGGGACTGAAGCTTTCTTT. The gene calls are TRBV12-5 and TRBJ1-1; a possible D gene is TRBD1 (5 bases). The CDR3 has 11 residues. Looked up from germline, CDR1 is LGHNT and CDR2 is FRNRAP. V lost 6 bases to trimming and J lost 5 bases, with 7 bases between them. The full variable domain, with the rest looked up from reference TRBV12-5 and TRBJ1-1, is DARVTQTPRHKVTEMGQEVTMRCQPILGHNTVFWYRQTMMQGLELLAYFRNRAPLDDSGMPKDRFSAEMPDATLATLKIQPSEPRDSAVYFCASGPGTEAFFGQGTRLTVV.

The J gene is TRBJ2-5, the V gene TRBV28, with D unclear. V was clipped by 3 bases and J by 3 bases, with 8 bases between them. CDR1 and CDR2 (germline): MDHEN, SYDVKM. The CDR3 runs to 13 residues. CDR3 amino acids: CASSFGGKETQYF. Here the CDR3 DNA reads TGTGCCAGCAGTTTCGGTGGGAAAGAGACCCAGTACTTC.

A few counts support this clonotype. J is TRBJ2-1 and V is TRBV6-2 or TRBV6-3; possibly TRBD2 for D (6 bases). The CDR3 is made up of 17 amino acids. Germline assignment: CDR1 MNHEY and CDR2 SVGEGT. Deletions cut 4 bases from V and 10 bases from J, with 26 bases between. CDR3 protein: CASSSTGGAGGRWEQFF. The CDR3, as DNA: TGTGCCAGCAGTTCCACCGGGGGAGCGGGCGGGCGATGGGAGCAGTTCTTC.

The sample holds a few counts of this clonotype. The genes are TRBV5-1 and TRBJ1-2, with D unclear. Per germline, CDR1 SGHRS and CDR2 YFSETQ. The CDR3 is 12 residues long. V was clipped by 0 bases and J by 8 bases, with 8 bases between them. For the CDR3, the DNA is TGCGCCAGCAGCTTGGTAGAGGGCGGCTACACCTTC. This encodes CASSLVEGGYTF.

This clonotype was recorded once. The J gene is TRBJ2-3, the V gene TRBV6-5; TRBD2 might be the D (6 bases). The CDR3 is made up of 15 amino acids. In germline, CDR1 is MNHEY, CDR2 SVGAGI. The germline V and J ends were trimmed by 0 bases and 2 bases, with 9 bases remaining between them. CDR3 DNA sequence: TGTGCCAGCAGTTACTCGGGGGGATTCACAGATACGCAGTATTTT. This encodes CASSYSGGFTDTQYF.

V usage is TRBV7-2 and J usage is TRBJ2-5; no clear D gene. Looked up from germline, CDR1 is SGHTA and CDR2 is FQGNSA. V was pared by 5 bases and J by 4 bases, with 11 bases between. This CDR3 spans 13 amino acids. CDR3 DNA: TGTGCCAGCAGCGCTAGGGCCACAGAGACCCAGTACTTC. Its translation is CASSARATETQYF.

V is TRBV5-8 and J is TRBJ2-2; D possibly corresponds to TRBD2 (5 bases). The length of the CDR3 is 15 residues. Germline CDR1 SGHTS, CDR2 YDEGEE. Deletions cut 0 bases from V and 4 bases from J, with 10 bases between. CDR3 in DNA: TGTGCCAGCAGCTTGGGGCTGAGGGCCACCGGGGAGCTGTTTTTT. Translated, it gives CASSLGLRATGELFF.

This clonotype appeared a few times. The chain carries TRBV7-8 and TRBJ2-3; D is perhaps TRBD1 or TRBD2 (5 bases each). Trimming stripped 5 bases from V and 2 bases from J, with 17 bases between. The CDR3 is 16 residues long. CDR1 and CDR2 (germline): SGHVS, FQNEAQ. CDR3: CASSPRDLGATDTQYF. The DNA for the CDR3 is TGTGCCAGCAGCCCCCGGGACCTAGGAGCCACAGATACGCAGTATTTT. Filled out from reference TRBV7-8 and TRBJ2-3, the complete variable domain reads GAGVSQSPRYKVAKRGQDVALRCDPISGHVSLFWYQQALGQGPEFLTYFQNEAQLDKSGLPSDRFFAERPEGSVSTLKIQRTQQEDSAVYLCASSPRDLGATDTQYFGPGTRLTVL.

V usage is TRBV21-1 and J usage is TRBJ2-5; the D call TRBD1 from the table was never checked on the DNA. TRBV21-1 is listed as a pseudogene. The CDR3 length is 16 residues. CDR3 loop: CASSKGRTGAKETQYF. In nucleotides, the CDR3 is TGTGCCAGCAGCAAAGGACGGACAGGGGCAAAAGAGACCCAGTACTTC.

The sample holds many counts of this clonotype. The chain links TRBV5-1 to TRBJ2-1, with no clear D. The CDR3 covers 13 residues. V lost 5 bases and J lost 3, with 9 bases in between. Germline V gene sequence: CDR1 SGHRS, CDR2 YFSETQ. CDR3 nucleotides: TGCGCCAGCAGTCACGGAAGCTACAATGAGCAGTTCTTC. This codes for CASSHGSYNEQFF.

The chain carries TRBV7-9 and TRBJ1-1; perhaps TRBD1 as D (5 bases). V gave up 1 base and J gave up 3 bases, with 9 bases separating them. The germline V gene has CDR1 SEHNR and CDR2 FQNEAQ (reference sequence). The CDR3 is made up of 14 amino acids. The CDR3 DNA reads TGTGCCAGCAGCTTAGGCAGGGAGGACACTGAAGCTTTCTTT. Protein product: CASSLGREDTEAFF. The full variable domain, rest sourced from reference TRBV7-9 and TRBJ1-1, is DTGVSQNPRHKITKRGQNVTFRCDPISEHNRLYWYRQTLGQGPEFLTYFQNEAQLEKSRLLSDRFSAERPKGSFSTLEIQRTEQGDSAMYLCASSLGREDTEAFFGQGTRLTVV.

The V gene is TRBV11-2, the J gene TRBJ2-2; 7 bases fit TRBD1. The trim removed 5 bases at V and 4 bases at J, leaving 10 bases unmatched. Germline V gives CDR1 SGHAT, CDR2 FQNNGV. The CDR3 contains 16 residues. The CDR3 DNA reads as TGTGCCAGCAGCCCTCGGACAGGCAGCAGCACCGGGGAGCTGTTTTTT. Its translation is CASSPRTGSSTGELFF.

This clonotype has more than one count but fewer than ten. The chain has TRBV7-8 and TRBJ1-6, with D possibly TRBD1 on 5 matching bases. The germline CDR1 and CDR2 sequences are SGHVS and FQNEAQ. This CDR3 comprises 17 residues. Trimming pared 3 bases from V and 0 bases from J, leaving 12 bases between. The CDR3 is CASSFNSGGSYNSPLHF. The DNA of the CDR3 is TGTGCCAGCAGCTTTAATTCGGGGGGCTCCTATAATTCACCCCTCCACTTT.

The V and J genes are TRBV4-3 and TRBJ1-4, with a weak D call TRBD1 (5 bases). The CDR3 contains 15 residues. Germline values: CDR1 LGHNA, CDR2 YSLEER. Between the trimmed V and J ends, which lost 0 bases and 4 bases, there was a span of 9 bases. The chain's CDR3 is CASSQESGINEKLFF. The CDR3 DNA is TGCGCCAGCAGCCAAGAGTCAGGGATTAATGAAAAACTGTTTTTT.

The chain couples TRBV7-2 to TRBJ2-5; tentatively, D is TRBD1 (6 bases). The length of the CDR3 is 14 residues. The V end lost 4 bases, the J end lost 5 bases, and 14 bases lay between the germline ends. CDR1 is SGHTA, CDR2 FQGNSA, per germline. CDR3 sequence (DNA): TGTGCCAGCAGCTCACAGGGAGTCGGGGAGACCCAGTACTTC. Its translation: CASSSQGVGETQYF.

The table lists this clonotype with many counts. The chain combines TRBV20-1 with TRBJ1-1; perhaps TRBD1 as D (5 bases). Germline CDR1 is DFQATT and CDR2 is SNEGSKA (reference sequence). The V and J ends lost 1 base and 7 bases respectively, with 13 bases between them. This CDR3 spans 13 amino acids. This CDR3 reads CSARGTPSVEAFF. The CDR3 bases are TGCAGTGCTAGAGGGACACCGAGCGTTGAAGCTTTCTTT.

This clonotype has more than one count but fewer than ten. The CDR3 is CASSPWTGTTGELFF. The CDR3 nucleotides read TGCGCCAGCAGCCCGTGGACAGGGACGACCGGGGAGCTGTTTTTT. This chain joins TRBV5-1 and TRBJ2-2; 8 bases map to TRBD1. Germline CDR1 is SGHRS and CDR2 is YFSETQ. The CDR3 has 15 amino acids. The V and J ends lost 4 bases and 5 bases, in that order; junction bases with no gene match: 7.

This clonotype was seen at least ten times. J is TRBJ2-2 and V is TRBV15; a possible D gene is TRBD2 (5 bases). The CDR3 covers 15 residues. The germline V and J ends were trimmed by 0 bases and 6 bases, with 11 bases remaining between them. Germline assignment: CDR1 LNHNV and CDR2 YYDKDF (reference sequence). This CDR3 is CATSRDIPGAGELFF. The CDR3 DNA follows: TGTGCCACCAGCAGAGATATCCCCGGGGCCGGGGAGCTGTTTTTT.

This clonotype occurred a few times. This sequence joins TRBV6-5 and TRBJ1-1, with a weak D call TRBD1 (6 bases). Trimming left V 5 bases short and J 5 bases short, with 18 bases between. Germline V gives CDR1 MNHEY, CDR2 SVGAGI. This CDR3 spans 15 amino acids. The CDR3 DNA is TGTGCCAGCAGTGGCTCGACAGGTTGGGGGACTGAAGCTTTCTTT. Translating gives CASSGSTGWGTEAFF.